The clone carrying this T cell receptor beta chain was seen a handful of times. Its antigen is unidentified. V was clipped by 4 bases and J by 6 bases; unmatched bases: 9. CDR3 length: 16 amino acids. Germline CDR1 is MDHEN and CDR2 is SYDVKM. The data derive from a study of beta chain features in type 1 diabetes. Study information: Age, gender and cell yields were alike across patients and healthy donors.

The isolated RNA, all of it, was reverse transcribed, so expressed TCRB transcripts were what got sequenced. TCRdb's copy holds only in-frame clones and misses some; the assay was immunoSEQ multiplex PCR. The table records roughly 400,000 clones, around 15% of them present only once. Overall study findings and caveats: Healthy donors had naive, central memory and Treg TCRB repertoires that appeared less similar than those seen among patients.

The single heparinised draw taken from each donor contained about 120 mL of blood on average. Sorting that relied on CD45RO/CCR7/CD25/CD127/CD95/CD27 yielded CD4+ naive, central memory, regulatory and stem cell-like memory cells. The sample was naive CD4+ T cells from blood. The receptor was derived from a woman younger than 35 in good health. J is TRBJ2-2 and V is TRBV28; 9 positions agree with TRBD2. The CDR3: CASSSPGLASSGELFF. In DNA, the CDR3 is TGTGCCAGCAGTTCTCCGGGACTAGCCTCCTCCGGGGAGCTGTTTTTT. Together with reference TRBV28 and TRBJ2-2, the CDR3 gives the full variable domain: DVKVTQSSRYLVKRTGEKVFLECVQDMDHENMFWYRQDPGLGLRLIYFSYDVKMKEKGDIPEGYSVSREKKERFSLILESASTNQTSMYLCASSSPGLASSGELFFGEGSRLTVL.